The 21 T cell receptor beta chains in this list originate from one sample, sequenced in a study of CD8 T cells in Susac syndrome. cDNA came from 0.5 to 1 ug RNA primed by random hexamers. TCRdb reanalysed the immunoSEQ multiplex PCR reads using MiXCR and keeps one entry per CDR3 protein. This table holds 250,000 to 300,000 distinct CDR3 sequences, 70% to 90% found once. Specimen: CD8+ T cells from PBMCs. The receptors originated from a human donor with multiple sclerosis.

V gene TRBV12-5 combines with J gene TRBJ1-6; 7 bases match TRBD1. Per germline, CDR1 LGHNT and CDR2 FRNRAP. The CDR3 contains 16 residues. The V segment lost 7 bases and the J segment 11 bases; nucleotides outside the gene matches: 17. The CDR3: CASAPEGQAGRPPLHF. As DNA, the CDR3 is TGTGCTAGTGCTCCCGAAGGACAGGCGGGGAGGCCACCCCTCCACTTT.

The chain is built from TRBV6-5 and TRBJ2-3; D not resolved. The CDR3 has 16 residues. In germline, CDR1 is MNHEY, CDR2 SVGAGI. V was shortened by 3 bases and J by 3 bases, with 16 bases between the two germline ends. The CDR3 spells CASSYGTYHETDTQYF. The CDR3 DNA is TGTGCCAGCAGTTATGGAACATACCACGAGACAGATACGCAGTATTTT.

The rearrangement uses TRBV9 and TRBJ2-7; tentative D call: TRBD2 (5 bases). The V gene's germline CDR1 is SGDLS and CDR2 YYNGEE. Trimming took 4 bases from V and 5 from J, leaving 16 bases between them. The CDR3 covers 14 residues. CDR3 protein: CASSPGSKGNEQYF. CDR3 sequence (DNA): TGTGCCAGCAGCCCTGGGAGTAAGGGTAACGAGCAGTACTTC.

The V and J genes are TRBV18 and TRBJ2-7; 9 bases are a match to TRBD1. V dropped 3 bases and J dropped 2; count of bases not matched to a gene: 5. The germline gives CDR1 KGHSH, CDR2 LQKENI. The CDR3 sequence is 15 residues long. CDR3 coding DNA: TGTGCCAGCTCACCCCGGGACAGGGCTACCTACGAGCAGTACTTC. It translates to CASSPRDRATYEQYF.

This clonotype was observed once. The V and J genes are TRBV13 and TRBJ2-7; TRBD1 agrees at 8 bases. V was clipped by 5 bases and J by 5 bases; unmatched bases: 8. The CDR3 covers 14 residues. Germline V CDR1 and CDR2: PRHDT, FYEKMQ (reference sequence). As DNA, the CDR3 is TGTGCCAGCAGCCCCGAGGACAGGGCGGACGAGCAGTACTTC. This encodes CASSPEDRADEQYF.

V gene TRBV20-1 combines with J gene TRBJ2-7; D call uncertain. The CDR3 contains 15 residues. Trimming stripped 0 bases from V and 2 bases from J, with 14 bases between. Germline V gene data show CDR1 as DFQATT and CDR2 as SNEGSKA (reference sequence). The CDR3 reads CSARDLRADTYEQYF. Written as DNA, the CDR3 is TGCAGTGCTAGAGATTTAAGAGCTGATACCTACGAGCAGTACTTC.

This chain connects TRBV6-1 to TRBJ2-1, with TRBD2 identical over 10 bases. The trim removed 6 bases at V and 4 bases at J, leaving 9 bases unmatched. Looked up from germline, CDR1 is MNHNS and CDR2 is SASEGT. This CDR3 is 16 amino acids long. As DNA, the CDR3 is TGTGCCAGCAGCCGTGAGCGGGAGGGCCGGTACAATGAGCAGTTCTTC. This encodes CASSREREGRYNEQFF.

The chain combines TRBV24-1 with TRBJ2-1; TRBD2 matches 12 bases. The CDR3 is 17 residues long. The germline gives CDR1 KGHDR, CDR2 SFDVKD. Losses at the gene ends were 4 bases for V and 2 bases for J; bases not matched to a gene: 5. The CDR3 coding sequence is TGTGCCACCAGTGACTATCTAGCGGGAGGGCCCTACAATGAGCAGTTCTTC. Its protein is CATSDYLAGGPYNEQFF.

This chain uses TRBV5-1 with TRBJ2-3; the D is unclear. The germline V and J ends were trimmed by 3 bases and 0 bases, with 11 bases remaining between them. The CDR3 covers 15 residues. Germline CDR1 reads SGHRS; CDR2 reads YFSETQ. For the CDR3, the DNA is TGCGCCAGCAGCTCAGTAGCTGAAAGCACAGATACGCAGTATTTT. It specifies CASSSVAESTDTQYF.

V is TRBV28 and J is TRBJ2-5, with 9 bases matching TRBD2. The V and J ends lost 2 bases and 1 base, in that order; junction bases with no gene match: 5. The CDR3 is made up of 16 amino acids. Germline V CDR1 and CDR2: MDHEN, SYDVKM. CDR3 amino acids: CASSLVAGGIQETQYF. CDR3 sequence (DNA): TGTGCCAGCAGTTTAGTCGCGGGAGGGATCCAAGAGACCCAGTACTTC. Filled out from reference TRBV28 and TRBJ2-5, the complete variable domain reads DVKVTQSSRYLVKRTGEKVFLECVQDMDHENMFWYRQDPGLGLRLIYFSYDVKMKEKGDIPEGYSVSREKKERFSLILESASTNQTSMYLCASSLVAGGIQETQYFGPGTRLLVL.

This chain links TRBV5-6 with TRBJ2-7, with 7 bases fitting TRBD2. Germline V CDR1 and CDR2: SGHDT, YYEEEE. V shed 2 bases and J 2 bases; nucleotides not matched to a gene: 4. The CDR3 sequence is 14 residues long. The CDR3 is CASSFLGLAYEQYF. CDR3 DNA: TGTGCCAGCAGCTTCCTTGGACTAGCCTACGAGCAGTACTTC.

The chain has TRBV28 and TRBJ1-1; a weak D match, TRBD1 (5 bases). Germline CDR1 is MDHEN and CDR2 is SYDVKM. V was shortened by 7 bases and J by 1 base, with 13 bases between the two germline ends. CDR3 length equals 14 residues. The CDR3, as DNA: TGTGCCAGCAATTGGGACCCGACGAACACTGAAGCTTTCTTT. Amino acids: CASNWDPTNTEAFF.

This chain's CDR3 is CASSQASGRAMEQFF. CDR3 bases: TGTGCCAGCAGCCAAGCTAGCGGGAGGGCCATGGAGCAGTTCTTC. The V and J genes are TRBV3-1 and TRBJ2-1, with 12 bases lining up with TRBD2. J lost 10 bases, V lost 1 base, and 5 bases had no gene match. The CDR3 sequence is 15 residues long. The germline V gene has CDR1 LGHDT and CDR2 YNNKEL (reference sequence).

The chain recombines TRBV12-3 or TRBV12-4 with TRBJ2-3; the match to TRBD1 covers 8 bases. This CDR3 is built from 15 residues. The ends lost 9 bases at V and 5 bases at J; junction bases unmatched: 13. The CDR3 loop is CASRRAGGLGDTQYF. The CDR3 DNA reads as TGTGCCAGTAGGAGGGCAGGGGGCTTGGGAGATACGCAGTATTTT.

The genes are TRBV7-9 and TRBJ2-7, with TRBD1 identical over 10 bases. The germline V gene has CDR1 SEHNR and CDR2 FQNEAQ (reference sequence). V shed 6 bases and J 7 bases; nucleotides not matched to a gene: 12. CDR3 size: 15 residues. Here the CDR3 reads CASSLRGQGVWEQYF. CDR3 DNA sequence: TGTGCCAGCAGTTTGAGAGGACAGGGGGTTTGGGAGCAGTACTTC.

The chain has TRBV6-1 and TRBJ2-1; a weak D match, TRBD2 (5 bases). From germline, CDR1 is MNHNS and CDR2 SASEGT. The CDR3 spans 15 residues. V dropped 10 bases and J dropped 0 bases, with 16 bases sitting between them. The CDR3 sequence: CATKAERYSYNEQFF. The CDR3 DNA reads as TGTGCCACCAAAGCGGAAAGGTACTCCTACAATGAGCAGTTCTTC.

The chain is built from TRBV9 and TRBJ2-1, with 8 nucleotides matching TRBD2. Unmatched junction bases numbered 12, after V lost 3 bases and J lost 4 bases. The germline V gene encodes CDR1 SGDLS and CDR2 YYNGEE. The CDR3 consists of 17 residues. The CDR3 is CASSAEGSSGYYNEQFF. The DNA for the CDR3 is TGTGCCAGCAGCGCCGAAGGCTCTAGCGGGTATTACAATGAGCAGTTCTTC.

CDR3 loop: CASMGARREQYF. The CDR3 DNA follows: TGTGCCAGCATGGGAGCCCGCCGGGAGCAGTACTTC. The chain has TRBV27 and TRBJ2-7; perhaps TRBD2 as D (5 bases). Trimming pared 7 bases from V and 7 bases from J, leaving 14 bases between. The CDR3 loop spans 12 amino acids. Germline-derived CDR1 and CDR2 are MNHEY and SMNVEV (reference sequence).

On this clonotype itself: The junction shows a germline mismatch at one end, possibly a read error. This sequence joins TRBV28 and TRBJ2-7; unclear D gene. The CDR3 has 14 amino acids. CDR1 is MDHEN, CDR2 SYDVKM, per germline. CDR3 residues: CASNLETLGKEQYF. The CDR3 DNA is TGTGCCAGCAATTTAGAGACCCTGGGAAAGGAGCAGTACTTC. Based on the CDR3 plus reference TRBV28 and TRBJ2-7, the full variable domain is DVKVTQSSRYLVKRTGEKVFLECVQDMDHENMFWYRQDPGLGLRLIYFSYDVKMKEKGDIPEGYSVSREKKERFSLILESASTNQTSMYLCASNLETLGKEQYFGPGTRLTVT.

The V gene is TRBV7-9, the J gene TRBJ1-4; 10 bases align to TRBD1. CDR1 and CDR2 (germline): SEHNR, FQNEAQ (reference sequence). This CDR3 is 16 amino acids long. The V segment lost 2 bases and the J segment 8 bases; nucleotides outside the gene matches: 8. In nucleotides, the CDR3 is TGTGCCAGCAGCTTACGTACCGGGACAGGGGACGAAAAACTGTTTTTT. This sequence encodes CASSLRTGTGDEKLFF.

The rearrangement uses TRBV7-9 and TRBJ2-3, with TRBD1 identical over 8 bases. CDR1 is SEHNR, CDR2 FQNEAQ, per germline (reference sequence). The ends lost 2 bases at V and 4 bases at J; junction bases unmatched: 8. This CDR3 spans 16 amino acids. CDR3 amino acids: CASSLIGRGPSDTQYF. The CDR3 nucleotides read TGTGCCAGCAGCTTAATCGGCAGGGGGCCCTCAGATACGCAGTATTTT.